Below are 18 T cell receptor beta chains sequenced from a single sample in a study of PD-1 blockade in classical Hodgkin lymphoma. Each of the patients experienced relapse following autologous stem cell transplantation, and their brentuximab vedotin exposure differed. Some clones are missing from TCRdb's copy, which holds only in-frame ones; the method was immunoSEQ multiplex PCR. The data hold 55,000 to 75,000 clones, with about 92% observed a single time. The material was peripheral blood mononuclear cells (PBMCs), obtained at baseline. All receptors come from a human donor with classical Hodgkin lymphoma.

The chain links TRBV27 to TRBJ2-3, with TRBD2 identical over 7 bases. Germline assignment: CDR1 MNHEY and CDR2 SMNVEV (reference sequence). The CDR3 has 15 residues. Unmatched junction bases numbered 5, after V lost 3 bases and J lost 2 bases. The CDR3 sequence: CASSLGTIYTDTQYF. DNA for the CDR3: TGTGCCAGCAGTTTGGGGACTATCTACACAGATACGCAGTATTTT.

The V call is TRBV27, the J call TRBJ2-1, with 9 positions matching TRBD2. The CDR3 runs to 17 residues. V gave up 2 bases and J gave up 3 bases; unmatched junction bases: 8. Looked up from germline, CDR1 is MNHEY and CDR2 is SMNVEV (reference sequence). The CDR3 reads CASSLTPIAGDYNEQFF. The CDR3 region has the DNA TGTGCCAGCAGTTTAACGCCGATAGCGGGGGACTACAATGAGCAGTTCTTC.

The chain combines TRBV10-3 with TRBJ2-5; possible D gene TRBD2, 6 bases. Trimming removed 5 bases from V and 4 bases from J, with 14 bases in between. This CDR3 has 14 residues. Germline values: CDR1 ENHRY, CDR2 SYGVKD. CDR3 in amino acids: CAISPGTGGETQYF. The CDR3 coding sequence is TGTGCCATCAGTCCCGGGACTGGGGGAGAGACCCAGTACTTC.

The chain joins TRBV4-3 to TRBJ2-1; D possibly uses TRBD1 or TRBD2 (5 bases each). The CDR3 runs 14 residues. The V and J ends lost 4 bases and 6 bases respectively, with 13 bases between them. Germline V gene sequence: CDR1 LGHNA, CDR2 YSLEER. CDR3 sequence: CASSPWDGGNEQFF. DNA of the CDR3: TGCGCCAGCAGCCCCTGGGACGGAGGCAATGAGCAGTTCTTC.

The gene calls are TRBV5-1 and TRBJ2-7, with D possibly TRBD2 on 5 matching bases. Trimming shortened V by 4 bases and J by 0 bases, and 17 bases separated the two germline ends. This CDR3 has 16 amino acids. Germline CDR1 and CDR2: SGHRS and YFSETQ. The CDR3: CASSLRASPSSYEQYF. The CDR3 region has the DNA TGCGCCAGCAGCCTCCGAGCTAGCCCGAGCTCCTACGAGCAGTACTTC.

The chain couples TRBV2 to TRBJ1-1; 9 positions agree with TRBD1. In germline, CDR1 is SNHLY, CDR2 FYNNEI. V shed 6 bases, J shed 5 bases, and the junction held 4 bases outside the gene matches. The CDR3 consists of 13 residues. CDR3 residues: CASRDRGATEAFF. Here the CDR3 DNA reads TGTGCCAGCAGGGACAGGGGTGCGACTGAAGCTTTCTTT.

This chain's CDR3 is CASSDRPLGTQYF. In DNA form, the CDR3 reads TGTGCCAGTAGTGACCGGCCCCTCGGGACCCAGTACTTC. V and J are TRBV19 and TRBJ2-5; D is ambiguous. V gave up 5 bases and J gave up 7 bases, with 14 bases separating them. This CDR3 has 13 amino acids. Germline-derived CDR1 and CDR2 are LNHDA and SQIVND (reference sequence). Based on the CDR3 plus reference TRBV19 and TRBJ2-5, the full variable domain is DGGITQSPKYLFRKEGQNVTLSCEQNLNHDAMYWYRQDPGQGLRLIYYSQIVNDFQKGDIAEGYSVSREKKESFPLTVTSAQKNPTAFYLCASSDRPLGTQYFGPGTRLLVL.

The genes are TRBV19 and TRBJ1-5, with TRBD1 matching over 7 bases. The germline V gene has CDR1 LNHDA and CDR2 SQIVND (reference sequence). The length of the CDR3 is 16 residues. V lost 3 bases, J lost 3 bases, and 8 bases stayed unmatched. The CDR3 coding sequence is TGTGCCAGTAGTATGGGGACCACAGGGGCCAATCAGCCCCAGCATTTT. Translated, it gives CASSMGTTGANQPQHF.

The gene calls are TRBV7-9 and TRBJ2-7; perhaps TRBD1 as D (6 bases). Germline lookup yields CDR1 SEHNR and CDR2 FQNEAQ (reference sequence). This CDR3 comprises 15 residues. Trimming removed 2 bases at V and 3 bases at J, with 14 bases between. As DNA, the CDR3 is TGTGCCAGCAGCTTACCCCAGGACAGTTACTACGAGCAGTACTTC. It encodes CASSLPQDSYYEQYF. The complete variable domain, with remaining parts taken from reference TRBV7-9 and TRBJ2-7, reads DTGVSQNPRHKITKRGQNVTFRCDPISEHNRLYWYRQTLGQGPEFLTYFQNEAQLEKSRLLSDRFSAERPKGSFSTLEIQRTEQGDSAMYLCASSLPQDSYYEQYFGPGTRLTVT.

The chain combines TRBV7-7 with TRBJ2-5; D unresolved. The V gene's germline CDR1 is SSHAT and CDR2 FNYEAQ (reference sequence). V lost 2 bases and J lost 9, with 4 bases in between. The CDR3 runs to 10 residues. DNA of the CDR3: TGTGCCAGCAGCTTAAACCCCCAGTACTTC. Encoded protein: CASSLNPQYF.

This chain uses TRBV5-1 with TRBJ2-3; tentative D call: TRBD2 (5 bases). The CDR3 sequence is 15 residues long. In germline, CDR1 is SGHRS, CDR2 YFSETQ. V gave up 1 base and J gave up 1 base, with 10 bases separating them. The CDR3 here is CASSLTGKRTDTQYF. CDR3 DNA: TGCGCCAGCAGCTTGACGGGGAAACGCACAGATACGCAGTATTTT. Full variable domain (rest looked up from reference TRBV5-1 and TRBJ2-3): KAGVTQTPRYLIKTRGQQVTLSCSPISGHRSVSWYQQTPGQGLQFLFEYFSETQRNKGNFPGRFSGRQFSNSRSEMNVSTLELGDSALYLCASSLTGKRTDTQYFGPGTRLTVL.

The gene calls are TRBV12-5 and TRBJ1-2; 7 bases align to TRBD1. The CDR3 is made up of 14 amino acids. Germline CDR1 reads LGHNT; CDR2 reads FRNRAP. The V segment lost 4 bases and the J segment 4 bases; nucleotides outside the gene matches: 6. The CDR3 protein is CASGSIQGSYGYTF. The CDR3 DNA sequence: TGTGCTAGTGGTTCGATACAGGGGAGCTATGGCTACACCTTC.

In this sample, this clone turned up once. The chain carries TRBV19 and TRBJ1-1; D call uncertain. V gave up 6 bases and J gave up 4 bases, with 15 bases separating them. Per germline, CDR1 LNHDA and CDR2 SQIVND (reference sequence). The CDR3 consists of 14 residues. CDR3 sequence: CASRGGYAGTEAFF. The DNA for the CDR3 is TGTGCCAGTAGGGGAGGGTATGCGGGCACTGAAGCTTTCTTT.

V is TRBV6-6 and J is TRBJ1-2; D might be TRBD1 (6 bases). Trimming removed 7 bases from V and 0 bases from J, with 15 bases in between. Germline-derived CDR1 and CDR2 are MNHNY and SVGAGI (reference sequence). CDR3 length: 15 residues. As DNA, the CDR3 is TGTGCCAGCAAGCGGGCAGGGGACGCTAACTATGGCTACACCTTC. It is translated as CASKRAGDANYGYTF.

The sample holds a few counts of this clone. The rearrangement links TRBV5-4 to TRBJ1-6; D unresolved. This CDR3 has 13 amino acids. Deletions cut 4 bases from V and 7 bases from J, with 9 bases between. CDR1 and CDR2 (germline): SGHNT, YYREEE (reference sequence). The CDR3 reads CASSTEFNSPLHF. In nucleotides, the CDR3 is TGTGCCAGCAGCACGGAGTTCAATTCACCCCTCCACTTT.

The DNA for the CDR3 is TGTGCCAGCAGGGCGACGGGGACTAAAGGGTTCTTC. Residues: CASRATGTKGFF. The V call is TRBV25-1, the J call TRBJ2-1, with 7 bases aligning to TRBD2. The CDR3 has 12 amino acids. With 6 bases clipped from V and 15 bases from J, the junction kept 11 bases outside the gene matches. Germline V gives CDR1 MGHDK, CDR2 SYGVNS.

CDR3 in DNA: TGCGCCAGCAGCCAAGGACTAGCGGGAGTCGAGCAGTACTTC. The encoded protein is CASSQGLAGVEQYF. This chain connects TRBV4-3 to TRBJ2-7; 12 bases align to TRBD2. V shed 1 base and J 6 bases; nucleotides not matched to a gene: 1. CDR1 is LGHNA, CDR2 YSLEER, per germline. CDR3 length equals 14 residues.

This clone was seen only once. The rearrangement joins TRBV7-9 to TRBJ1-1; D remains ambiguous. The V end lost 4 bases, the J end lost 1 base, and 1 base lay between the germline ends. The CDR3 spans 11 residues. Germline values: CDR1 SEHNR, CDR2 FQNEAQ (reference sequence). The CDR3 nucleotides are TGTGCCAGCAGCTGGAACACTGAAGCTTTCTTT. Translation gives CASSWNTEAFF.